This TCR beta chain was obtained from a study of T cells after yellow fever vaccination. Using its own MiXCR run on the 5' RACE reads, TCRdb lists one record per CDR3 protein. The repertoire holds about 74,000 distinct CDR3 sequences, approximately 7% seen once, with 35% to 45% in the top ten. This clonotype was recorded a few times. V trimming: 1 base; J trimming: 2 bases; junction bases outside the gene matches: 0. Germline V lookup: CDR1 LGHNA, CDR2 YSLEER. This CDR3 has 15 residues. Here the sequenced sample was CD8+ T cells sorted from PBMCs, taken about 5 days after the first yellow fever vaccination. The sequence was collected from a man between 18 and 35 years old who received the YFV17D yellow fever vaccine. The genes are TRBV4-3 and TRBJ1-3, with TRBD1 identical over 9 bases. The DNA for the CDR3 is TGCGCCAGCAGCCAAGGACAGGGGGCTGGAAACACCATATATTTT. This sequence encodes CASSQGQGAGNTIYF.